The sequence of this T cell receptor beta chain was determined in a study of spatial heterogeneity in lung cancer. Study-wide findings and caveats: Within tumors, counts of expanded alpha and beta TCRs tracked tumor mutation counts.

Specified time point: sample taken at primary tumor resection. This clonotype appeared many times. What it recognizes is unknown. TCRdb reanalysed the 5' RACE reads using MiXCR and keeps one entry per CDR3 protein. The table shows roughly 18,000 distinct CDR3 sequences, with 7% occurring only once. The V gene end was trimmed by 5 bases and the J gene end by 2 bases; junction bases not matched to a gene: 2. The germline CDR1 and CDR2 sequences are SGHTA and FQGNSA. The CDR3 consists of 14 residues. The TCR was taken from a female donor with early-stage non-small cell lung cancer. Sequencing was performed on lung tumor tissue, taken at surgery. This chain joins TRBV7-2 and TRBJ2-7; 11 positions match TRBD1. The CDR3 DNA reads TGTGCCAGCAGCCGGGACAGGGGGGCCTACGAGCAGTACTTC. This encodes CASSRDRGAYEQYF.